These 24 T cell receptor beta chains were sequenced from one sample in a study of Graves' ophthalmopathy and Graves' hyperthyroidism. CDR3 regions of TCR beta were amplified from RNA transcripts. Amplification began with first-round RT-PCR using HTBI primers, then second-round multiplex PCR was performed. TCRdb processed the multiplex PCR reads anew with MiXCR; each CDR3 protein has one entry. The sample includes about 700,000 distinct CDR3 sequences, approximately 40% seen only once; the top ten take less than 55%. The sequencing input was peripheral blood. The receptors here all came from an adult man with Graves' ophthalmopathy.

This clonotype was found a few times. The chain is built from TRBV2 and TRBJ1-5; 11 bases line up with TRBD1. In germline, CDR1 is SNHLY, CDR2 FYNNEI. V was pared by 5 bases and J by 5 bases, with 5 bases of the junction left unmatched. The CDR3 has 15 residues. CDR3 in amino acids: CASSFADRGHQPQHF. CDR3 DNA: TGTGCCAGCAGTTTCGCGGACAGGGGGCATCAGCCCCAGCATTTT.

Note on this clonotype: Compared with germline, one end of the junction differs, possibly owing to a read error. This chain connects TRBV10-3 to TRBJ2-6, with a tentative D call TRBD1 (6 bases). This CDR3 has 17 amino acids. Germline V gene lookup returns CDR1 ENHRY and CDR2 SYGVKD. CDR3 sequence: CASSYLGHLSGANVLTF. The CDR3 bases are TGTGCCAGCAGTTACCTGGGACATCTCTCTGGGGCCAACGTCCTGACTTTC.

The rearrangement links TRBV7-6 to TRBJ2-3; D call uncertain. The CDR3 runs to 12 residues. Looked up from germline, CDR1 is SGHVS and CDR2 is FNYEAQ. Trimming stripped 2 bases from V and 4 bases from J, with 4 bases between. The CDR3 spells CASSLHADTQYF. CDR3 sequence (DNA): TGTGCCAGCAGCTTACACGCAGATACGCAGTATTTT.

The CDR3 DNA is TGTGCCAGCAGCCTTGCTGCCGGGACAGGGACTTACGAGCAGTACTTC. Translating gives CASSLAAGTGTYEQYF. The V and J genes are TRBV7-9 and TRBJ2-7; 9 bases agree with TRBD1. Germline V gene lookup returns CDR1 SEHNR and CDR2 FQNEAQ (reference sequence). With 5 bases clipped from V and 4 bases from J, the junction kept 12 bases outside the gene matches. The CDR3 loop spans 16 amino acids.

This clonotype was picked up a small number of times. The CDR3 nucleotides read TGCAGTCCTAAAGCCCCCACAATCTCGAACACTGAAGCTTTCTTT. This translates into CSPKAPTISNTEAFF. The chain has TRBV20-1 and TRBJ1-1; D unclear. The CDR3 extends over 15 amino acids. In germline, CDR1 is DFQATT, CDR2 SNEGSKA (reference sequence). Trimming removed 8 bases at V and 1 base at J, with 20 bases between.

This clonotype occurred many times. Germline is not matched at one junction end, which may reflect a read error. This sequence joins TRBV7-2 and TRBJ1-1, with D tentatively TRBD1 (6 bases). The CDR3 is 13 residues long. Germline CDR1 and CDR2: SGHTA and FQGNSA. The CDR3 nucleotides are TGTGCCAGCAGCTTAGGGGTACAGGGAGAGGATGTCTTT. Residues: CASSLGVQGEDVF.

In this sample, this clonotype turned up a few times. The chain carries TRBV15 and TRBJ2-7, with 8 bases aligning to TRBD2. CDR1 LNHNV and CDR2 YYDKDF come from the germline V gene (reference sequence). Trimming took 0 bases from V and 6 from J; bases not matched to a gene: 4. CDR3 length: 14 amino acids. DNA of the CDR3: TGTGCCACCAGCAGAGATACGGCGGGGGGCGAGCAGTACTTC. Residues: CATSRDTAGGEQYF.

This clonotype was seen just once. This chain connects TRBV29-1 to TRBJ1-1; TRBD1 aligns across 11 bases. Germline CDR1 and CDR2: SQVTM and ANQGSEA. V lost 4 bases and J lost 13; bases outside the gene matches: 8. The CDR3 totals 12 residues. The CDR3 nucleotides read TGCAGCGTTGCCTGGACAGGGGGCGAAATTTTCTTT. Protein sequence: CSVAWTGGEIFF. The full variable domain, completed using reference TRBV29-1 and TRBJ1-1, is SAVISQKPSRDICQRGTSLTIQCQVDSQVTMMFWYRQQPGQSLTLIATANQGSEATYESGFVIDKFPISRPNLTFSTLTVSNMSPEDSSIYLCSVAWTGGEIFFGQGTRLTVV.

This clonotype occurred once. The V call is TRBV11-2, the J call TRBJ2-7; the D call may be TRBD1 or TRBD2 (6 bases each). The CDR3 is 17 residues long. Germline loops: CDR1 SGHAT, CDR2 FQNNGV. V lost 5 bases, J lost 5 bases, and 25 bases lay in between. The CDR3 bases are TGTGCCAGCAGCCGAAACAGGGCAGGGACTGAGACTGACGAGCAGTACTTC. Residues: CASSRNRAGTETDEQYF.

The chain uses TRBV14 and TRBJ2-2; no clear D. V was shortened by 3 bases and J by 4 bases, with 6 bases between the two germline ends. Germline V lookup: CDR1 SGHDN, CDR2 FVKESK. This CDR3 spans 13 amino acids. The CDR3 nucleotides read TGTGCCAGCAGCCATTTGCCCACCGGGGAGCTGTTTTTT. Amino acids: CASSHLPTGELFF. Filled out from reference TRBV14 and TRBJ2-2, the complete variable domain reads EAGVTQFPSHSVIEKGQTVTLRCDPISGHDNLYWYRRVMGKEIKFLLHFVKESKQDESGMPNNRFLAERTGGTYSTLKVQPAELEDSGVYFCASSHLPTGELFFGEGSRLTVL.

This clonotype was seen repeatedly, ten times or more. V and J are TRBV24-1 and TRBJ1-3; D not resolved. The V gene's germline CDR1 is KGHDR and CDR2 SFDVKD. This CDR3 spans 16 amino acids. Trimming stripped 4 bases from V and 2 bases from J, with 14 bases between. The CDR3: CATSDRTIRPGNTIYF. The DNA of the CDR3 is TGTGCCACCAGTGACCGCACAATCCGGCCTGGAAACACCATATATTTT.

The V and J genes are TRBV6-5 and TRBJ1-2, with 10 positions matching TRBD1. Trimming removed 4 bases from V and 4 bases from J; junction bases left unmatched: 6. Germline V gene lookup returns CDR1 MNHEY and CDR2 SVGAGI. This CDR3 has 15 residues. CDR3 in DNA: TGTGCCAGCAGTTCTGACAGGGGGCGAGGCTATGGCTACACCTTC. It specifies CASSSDRGRGYGYTF.

This clonotype was detected many times. The chain combines TRBV10-2 with TRBJ2-5; D is possibly TRBD1 or TRBD2 (6 bases each). Germline CDR1 is WSHSY and CDR2 is SAAADI. The CDR3 contains 13 residues. Trimming removed 6 bases at V and 4 bases at J, with 12 bases between. This chain's CDR3 is CASRQGAGETQYF. For the CDR3, the DNA is TGCGCCAGCAGACAGGGAGCGGGAGAGACCCAGTACTTC.

This clonotype was recorded at least ten times. The chain employs TRBV4-1 and TRBJ1-2; D gene uncertain. V gave up 0 bases and J gave up 7 bases, with 9 bases separating them. CDR3 size: 13 residues. Germline CDR1 and CDR2: MGHRA and YSYEKL. The CDR3 reads CASSQDGRAGYTF. CDR3 DNA: TGCGCCAGCAGCCAAGATGGGAGGGCTGGCTACACCTTC.

This clonotype was found many times. The chain employs TRBV10-1 and TRBJ2-5; TRBD1 is a possible D gene (5 bases). This CDR3 region has 15 residues. V was clipped by 0 bases and J by 1 base, with 9 bases between them. From germline, CDR1 is WNHNN and CDR2 SYGVQD (reference sequence). CDR3 loop: CASSESSQGQETQYF. DNA of the CDR3: TGCGCCAGCAGTGAGTCATCGCAGGGCCAAGAGACCCAGTACTTC.

CDR3 bases: TGTGCCAGCAGCCTCGAAGGGGTCTCCTACAATGAGCAGTTCTTC. This translates into CASSLEGVSYNEQFF. The chain recombines TRBV7-2 with TRBJ2-1, with a tentative D call TRBD1 (5 bases). The CDR3 is 15 amino acids. Trimming cost V 5 bases and J 0 bases, with 11 bases left between them. Germline-derived CDR1 and CDR2 are SGHTA and FQGNSA.

This clonotype was detected many times. The V and J genes are TRBV7-2 and TRBJ2-5; D possibly uses TRBD1 or TRBD2 (5 bases each). With 1 base removed from V and 4 bases from J, the gap between germline ends came to 16 bases. The CDR3 covers 16 residues. CDR1 is SGHTA, CDR2 FQGNSA, per germline. The CDR3 nucleotides read TGTGCCAGCAGCTTAGGCCCTACGGGACGTGCAGAGACCCAGTACTTC. This codes for CASSLGPTGRAETQYF.

This clonotype has a handful of counts. V is TRBV19 and J is TRBJ1-6, with unresolved D. V was cut by 6 bases and J by 0 bases, with 9 bases left in between. The CDR3 extends over 15 amino acids. Germline lookup yields CDR1 LNHDA and CDR2 SQIVND (reference sequence). CDR3 sequence: CASRVKSSYNSPLHF. CDR3 sequence (DNA): TGTGCCAGTAGGGTGAAGAGCTCCTATAATTCACCCCTCCACTTT.

This clonotype was seen a handful of times. The chain combines TRBV7-9 with TRBJ2-6; no reliable D call. V lost 6 bases and J lost 1, with 19 bases in between. Germline CDR1 is SEHNR and CDR2 is FQNEAQ (reference sequence). This CDR3 has 18 residues. The CDR3 DNA follows: TGTGCCAGCAGTGAAAGGATAGCCCGTACGTCTGGGGCCAACGTCCTGACTTTC. It translates to CASSERIARTSGANVLTF.

The chain joins TRBV20-1 to TRBJ1-1, with D unresolved. CDR1 is DFQATT and CDR2 is SNEGSKA in the germline V gene (reference sequence). Trimming took off 3 bases at V and 2 bases at J, with 13 bases between the two ends. The CDR3 has 14 residues. The CDR3 here is CSASTMEGNTEAFF. CDR3 coding DNA: TGCAGTGCTAGTACAATGGAGGGTAACACTGAAGCTTTCTTT.

The CDR3 sequence is CASRPYGYTF. DNA of the CDR3: TGTGCCAGCAGGCCCTATGGCTACACCTTC. The rearrangement links TRBV9 to TRBJ1-2, with D hard to call. The CDR3 contains 10 residues. Germline loops: CDR1 SGDLS, CDR2 YYNGEE. With 5 bases removed from V and 4 bases from J, the gap between germline ends came to 3 bases.

This chain uses TRBV25-1 with TRBJ1-1; D unresolved. Per the germline V gene, CDR1 is MGHDK and CDR2 is SYGVNS. With 3 bases removed from V and 11 bases from J, the gap between germline ends came to 16 bases. The CDR3 length is 13 residues. CDR3 loop: CASSDSAGEGAFF. The CDR3 nucleotides read TGTGCCAGCAGTGATAGTGCCGGGGAGGGCGCTTTCTTT. Based on the CDR3 plus reference TRBV25-1 and TRBJ1-1, the full variable domain is EADIYQTPRYLVIGTGKKITLECSQTMGHDKMYWYQQDPGMELHLIHYSYGVNSTEKGDLSSESTVSRIRTEHFPLTLESARPSHTSQYLCASSDSAGEGAFFGQGTRLTVV.

This clonotype was seen a few times. The chain's CDR3 is CASSGDGHSNQPQHF. CDR3 nucleotide sequence: TGTGCCAGCAGTGGAGACGGACATAGCAATCAGCCCCAGCATTTT. The rearrangement uses TRBV19 and TRBJ1-5; TRBD1 might be the D (5 bases). The CDR3 runs 15 residues. Trimming took off 9 bases at V and 0 bases at J, with 15 bases between the two ends. The germline CDR1 and CDR2 sequences are LNHDA and SQIVND (reference sequence).

This clonotype was seen many times. This rearrangement joins TRBV6-6 to TRBJ2-7; 9 nucleotides agree with TRBD1. The ends lost 6 bases at V and 4 bases at J; junction bases unmatched: 7. The germline V gene encodes CDR1 MNHNY and CDR2 SVGAGI (reference sequence). There are 14 residues in the CDR3. The CDR3 region has the DNA TGTGCCAGCAGACGACCCGGACAGGGGTACGAGCAGTACTTC. Its protein product is CASRRPGQGYEQYF.